This T cell receptor beta chain was profiled in a study of cytomegalovirus exposure and HLA in healthy donors. Study context: From 190 million or so T cells, an earlier analysis saw some 120 million unique TCR beta sequences. Around 81% of several hundred genotyped donors fell in the Caucasian-associated ancestry cluster.

The PCR contained 60 Vbeta and 13 Jbeta primers. Measured with immunoSEQ multiplex PCR; TCRdb has only the in-frame clones, and not every one. The table has about 83,000 clones, roughly 81% seen once. While unrecorded immune exposures were likely, the donors were nominally healthy when sampled. The CDR3 is 16 residues long. CDR1 LGHNA and CDR2 YNFKEQ come from the germline V gene. V was pared by 3 bases and J by 3 bases, with 15 bases between. The sequence derives from a woman aged 25 to 39 in good health and CMV-seronegative. Input material: PBMCs. V is TRBV4-2 and J is TRBJ2-1; TRBD2 might be the D (5 bases). Here the CDR3 DNA reads TGTGCCAGCAGCCACCGTGGGAAGCGGAACTACAATGAGCAGTTCTTC. The encoded protein is CASSHRGKRNYNEQFF.